The 32 T cell receptor beta chains given below trace back to one sample, sequenced in a study of blood T cells in healthy people across ages. The use of a sample-barcoded 5' primer and a J-beta primer mix characterized a second PCR of roughly 6 to 12 cycles. MiXCR, applied by TCRdb to the 5' RACE reads, yields one record per CDR3 protein. The data show 850,000 to 950,000 distinct CDR3 sequences, with under 35% seen just once and 15% to 20% held by the top ten. The specimen was blood. The receptors come from a woman older than 75 in good health.

Points on this clonotype: At one end the junction does not follow the germline gene, possibly because of a read error. CDR3 in amino acids: CANSLRLLPTDTQYF. DNA for the CDR3: TGTGCCAACAGCTTGCGGCTTTTACCCACAGATACGCAGTATTTT. The rearrangement uses TRBV5-5 and TRBJ2-3; no definite D call. Per germline, CDR1 SGHKS and CDR2 YYEKEE (reference sequence). This CDR3 spans 15 amino acids.

This clonotype occurred many times. J is TRBJ2-7 and V is TRBV6-2 or TRBV6-3, with a possible D match to TRBD2 (5 bases). Between the trimmed V and J ends, which lost 6 bases and 2 bases, there was a span of 20 bases. Looked up from germline, CDR1 is MNHEY and CDR2 is SVGEGT. The CDR3 extends over 16 amino acids. The CDR3 nucleotides read TGTGCCAGCAGCGACGACTATACTTTGCCCACCTACGAGCAGTACTTC. Translating it yields CASSDDYTLPTYEQYF.

The chain combines TRBV12-3 or TRBV12-4 with TRBJ2-5; the D gene is possibly TRBD1 (6 bases). The ends were cut back, 4 bases at V and 11 bases at J, with 14 bases in the middle. The CDR3 loop spans 12 amino acids. The CDR3 spells CASSWTVWEQYF. The CDR3 DNA sequence: TGTGCCAGCAGTTGGACAGTTTGGGAGCAGTACTTC.

The sample holds many counts of this clonotype. The chain couples TRBV10-1 to TRBJ2-1; D is ambiguous. V shed 3 bases and J shed 2 bases, with 8 bases lying between them. Germline CDR1 is WNHNN and CDR2 is SYGVQD (reference sequence). The CDR3 has 14 amino acids. The CDR3 bases are TGCGCCAGCAGTGATAGGGTAACCTACAATGAGCAGTTCTTC. It yields the protein CASSDRVTYNEQFF.

V usage is TRBV27 and J usage is TRBJ1-5; D possibly corresponds to TRBD1 (6 bases). The germline CDR1 and CDR2 sequences are MNHEY and SMNVEV (reference sequence). V was trimmed by 4 bases and J by 7 bases, leaving 14 bases between them. This CDR3 contains 14 residues. The CDR3 coding sequence is TGTGCCAGCAGTTGTATGGCAGGGGCACAGCCCCAGCATTTT. It yields the protein CASSCMAGAQPQHF.

This clonotype was seen many times. The rearrangement joins TRBV15 to TRBJ1-2, with no clear D. Trimming took off 0 bases at V and 1 base at J, with 12 bases between the two ends. Germline CDR1 reads LNHNV; CDR2 reads YYDKDF (reference sequence). This CDR3 is 16 amino acids long. The CDR3 sequence: CATSRDPQADNYGYTF. DNA for the CDR3: TGTGCCACCAGCAGAGATCCCCAGGCCGATAACTATGGCTACACCTTC.

At least ten counts were recorded for this clonotype. The chain carries TRBV3-1 and TRBJ2-7; 7 nucleotides align to TRBD1. The CDR3 spans 15 residues. Unmatched junction bases numbered 8, after V lost 4 bases and J lost 2 bases. From germline, CDR1 is LGHDT and CDR2 YNNKEL (reference sequence). The CDR3 DNA sequence: TGTGCCAGCAGCCCAAACAGGGGCCCAACCTACGAGCAGTACTTC. Protein sequence: CASSPNRGPTYEQYF.

This clonotype was found many times. The chain uses TRBV20-1 and TRBJ1-5; D unresolved. CDR1 is DFQATT and CDR2 is SNEGSKA in the germline V gene (reference sequence). V was trimmed by 3 bases and J by 0 bases, leaving 6 bases between them. The length of the CDR3 is 13 residues. The CDR3 nucleotides are TGCAGTGCTAGCGAGTTTAGCAATCAGCCCCAGCATTTT. Translated: CSASEFSNQPQHF.

This chain links TRBV7-9 with TRBJ2-5; 10 bases line up with TRBD1. With V trimmed by 2 bases and J by 3 bases, 9 bases remained unmatched. Per germline, CDR1 SEHNR and CDR2 FQNEAQ (reference sequence). The CDR3 runs 17 residues. The CDR3 sequence is CASSLSVGTGDKETQYF. DNA of the CDR3: TGTGCCAGCAGCTTAAGCGTTGGGACAGGGGACAAAGAGACCCAGTACTTC. The whole variable domain, remainder taken from reference TRBV7-9 and TRBJ2-5, is DTGVSQNPRHKITKRGQNVTFRCDPISEHNRLYWYRQTLGQGPEFLTYFQNEAQLEKSRLLSDRFSAERPKGSFSTLEIQRTEQGDSAMYLCASSLSVGTGDKETQYFGPGTRLLVL.

This clonotype was detected ten times or more. The rearrangement uses TRBV20-1 and TRBJ2-3; D may be TRBD2 (6 bases). There are 12 residues in the CDR3. V shed 3 bases and J shed 4 bases, with 8 bases lying between them. Per the germline V gene, CDR1 is DFQATT and CDR2 is SNEGSKA (reference sequence). CDR3 DNA: TGCAGTGCTAGTAGGAGGGCAGATACGCAGTATTTT. Protein: CSASRRADTQYF.

CDR3 DNA sequence: TGTGCCAGCAGTTTATCCATAGGGGCCACTGAAGCTTTCTTT. Amino acids: CASSLSIGATEAFF. This sequence joins TRBV12-3 or TRBV12-4 and TRBJ1-1; weak D call: TRBD1 (5 bases). V lost 2 bases, J lost 4 bases, and 11 bases lay in between. The length of the CDR3 is 14 residues.

This clonotype has more than one count but fewer than ten. The chain joins TRBV7-2 to TRBJ1-1, with 7 bases matching TRBD1. Germline CDR1 reads SGHTA; CDR2 reads FQGNSA. With V trimmed by 7 bases and J by 11 bases, 13 bases remained unmatched. The CDR3 consists of 13 residues. CDR3 region: CASNPGDRVKAFF. The CDR3 nucleotides read TGTGCCAGCAACCCGGGAGACAGGGTTAAGGCTTTCTTT.

The V and J genes are TRBV20-1 and TRBJ2-3, with D perhaps TRBD1 (6 bases). CDR1 is DFQATT and CDR2 is SNEGSKA in the germline V gene (reference sequence). Trimming took off 1 base at V and 4 bases at J, with 18 bases between the two ends. The CDR3 extends over 16 amino acids. CDR3 amino acids: CSARARLQGGPDTQYF. The DNA of the CDR3 is TGCAGTGCTAGAGCTCGTTTACAGGGTGGACCAGATACGCAGTATTTT.

This clonotype appeared a few times. This chain links TRBV6-5 with TRBJ1-2; no reliable D call. Looked up from germline, CDR1 is MNHEY and CDR2 is SVGAGI. CDR3 length: 13 amino acids. The ends were cut back, 6 bases at V and 7 bases at J, with 15 bases in the middle. CDR3 residues: CASSHSLGSGYTF. The CDR3 DNA reads TGTGCCAGCAGCCACTCCTTGGGGAGTGGCTACACCTTC.

This chain uses TRBV12-3 or TRBV12-4 with TRBJ2-1; D not resolved. The CDR3 spans 13 residues. The V gene lost 2 bases and the J gene lost 6 bases, with 8 bases spanning the gap. The CDR3 is CASSLWSPNEQFF. The CDR3 region has the DNA TGTGCCAGCAGTTTATGGAGTCCCAATGAGCAGTTCTTC.

This clonotype was recorded at least ten times. The chain recombines TRBV29-1 with TRBJ2-7, with TRBD2 matching over 10 bases. The CDR3 is 13 residues long. The germline V gene has CDR1 SQVTM and CDR2 ANQGSEA. V trimming: 7 bases; J trimming: 2 bases; junction bases outside the gene matches: 5. The CDR3 DNA follows: TGCAGCGCAACTAGCGGGGATCCCTACGAGCAGTACTTC. This codes for CSATSGDPYEQYF.

In nucleotides, the CDR3 is TGTGCCAGCAGTTACTCGGACAGCGGGGGGGTGTACAATGAGCAGTTCTTC. It encodes CASSYSDSGGVYNEQFF. The chain recombines TRBV6-5 with TRBJ2-1; 10 nucleotides line up with TRBD2. CDR1 and CDR2 from the germline V gene are MNHEY and SVGAGI. The CDR3 covers 17 residues. V trimming: 0 bases; J trimming: 4 bases; junction bases outside the gene matches: 6.

This chain links TRBV15 with TRBJ1-2; a weak D match, TRBD1 (6 bases). The CDR3 runs 12 residues. Germline V gene data show CDR1 as LNHNV and CDR2 as YYDKDF (reference sequence). V lost 5 bases, J lost 8 bases, and 12 bases lay in between. Here the CDR3 DNA reads TGTGCCACCAGCCCTGGGCAGGGGGGCTACACCTTC. The encoded protein is CATSPGQGGYTF.

A word on this clonotype: Being one base from a much bigger clone, this may be a read error. The chain recombines TRBV5-1 with TRBJ2-1, with D uncertain. Trimming took 2 bases from V and 13 from J, leaving 25 bases between them. CDR3 length: 16 amino acids. Germline V gene lookup returns CDR1 SGHRS and CDR2 YFSETQ. CDR3 nucleotides: TGCGCCAGCAGCTTCGTGGTCAGAAATAACCAAGAGACCCAGTTCTTC. It codes for CASSFVVRNNQETQFF.

The V call is TRBV4-2, the J call TRBJ2-3; 9 nucleotides align to TRBD2. V trimming: 0 bases; J trimming: 2 bases; junction bases outside the gene matches: 3. The V gene's germline CDR1 is LGHNA and CDR2 YNFKEQ. CDR3 size: 16 residues. DNA of the CDR3: TGTGCCAGCAGCCAAGATCGACTAGCGGACACAGATACGCAGTATTTT. It is translated as CASSQDRLADTDTQYF.

Remarks on this clonotype: One base away lies a much larger clone, so this may be a sequencing read error. CDR3 region: CAIRESKGGYGYTF. In DNA, the CDR3 is TGTGCCATCAGGGAGTCGAAAGGGGGCTATGGCTACACCTTC. This chain uses TRBV10-3 with TRBJ1-2; D possibly corresponds to TRBD1 (6 bases). Germline CDR1 is ENHRY and CDR2 is SYGVKD. This CDR3 comprises 14 residues.

The rearrangement uses TRBV7-2 and TRBJ2-4, with D unclear. Germline V CDR1 and CDR2: SGHTA, FQGNSA. Trimming removed 5 bases at V and 0 bases at J, with 11 bases between. This CDR3 has 15 residues. The CDR3 spells CASSPNVQAKNIQYF. CDR3 sequence (DNA): TGTGCCAGCAGCCCCAACGTACAAGCCAAAAACATTCAGTACTTC.

This clonotype was detected ten times or more. The V gene is TRBV7-2, the J gene TRBJ2-5; tentative D call: TRBD1 (6 bases). Germline loops: CDR1 SGHTA, CDR2 FQGNSA. There are 17 residues in the CDR3. Trimming took 1 base from V and 2 from J, leaving 17 bases between them. The CDR3 DNA reads TGTGCCAGCAGCTTAGGACCCCGTACAGGGTCGCAAGAGACCCAGTACTTC. Residues: CASSLGPRTGSQETQYF.

The sample holds one count of this clonotype. A much larger clone differs by one base, so this may be a read error. V usage is TRBV5-1 and J usage is TRBJ1-2; D is ambiguous. From germline, CDR1 is SGHRS and CDR2 YFSETQ. This CDR3 comprises 14 residues. CDR3 bases: TGCGCCAGCAGCTTTAGCCTCGACCCCTATGGCTACATCTTC. Amino acids: CASSFSLDPYGYIF.

This clonotype was detected ten times or more. This chain links TRBV10-3 with TRBJ2-3; D not certain. Germline CDR1 ENHRY, CDR2 SYGVKD. The CDR3 is 13 amino acids. V lost 3 bases, J lost 7 bases, and 11 bases lay in between. CDR3 in DNA: TGTGCCATCAGTGACCCCGTGAGAAATACGCAGTATTTT. Translated: CAISDPVRNTQYF.

This clonotype was recorded at least ten times. V gene TRBV7-9 combines with J gene TRBJ2-5, with TRBD1 identical over 8 bases. The V gene end was trimmed by 1 base and the J gene end by 5 bases; junction bases not matched to a gene: 12. The length of the CDR3 is 17 residues. In germline, CDR1 is SEHNR, CDR2 FQNEAQ (reference sequence). The CDR3 nucleotides read TGTGCCAGCAGCTTAGGCCGTGGGCAGGGGGCCGGGGAGACCCAGTACTTC. Residues: CASSLGRGQGAGETQYF. Based on the CDR3 plus reference TRBV7-9 and TRBJ2-5, the full variable domain is DTGVSQNPRHKITKRGQNVTFRCDPISEHNRLYWYRQTLGQGPEFLTYFQNEAQLEKSRLLSDRFSAERPKGSFSTLEIQRTEQGDSAMYLCASSLGRGQGAGETQYFGPGTRLLVL.

The table lists this clonotype with many counts. This chain links TRBV20-1 with TRBJ1-2, with a weak D call TRBD1 (5 bases). This CDR3 comprises 15 residues. CDR1 is DFQATT, CDR2 SNEGSKA, per germline (reference sequence). V gave up 5 bases and J gave up 2 bases, with 18 bases separating them. The CDR3 here is CSAAPGRRGNYGYTF. The CDR3 DNA reads as TGCAGTGCTGCCCCTGGGAGGCGGGGGAACTATGGCTACACCTTC.

This chain uses TRBV15 with TRBJ2-5, with TRBD1 as a possible D gene (6 bases). The J call is doubtful: the DNA matches TRBJ2-7 better. CDR1 is LNHNV and CDR2 is YYDKDF in the germline V gene (reference sequence). The CDR3 is 12 residues long. The CDR3 DNA is TGTGCCACCAGCGTTCAGGGGAACGAGCAGTACTTC. Protein sequence: CATSVQGNEQYF.

This clonotype was picked up a small number of times. For the CDR3, the DNA is TGTGCCAGCAGCTTAGTAGGGCCGGCGGGGGCAAATAATTCACCCCTCCACTTT. Its protein product is CASSLVGPAGANNSPLHF. The rearrangement joins TRBV7-2 to TRBJ1-6; possible D gene TRBD1, 6 bases. Trimming cost V 1 base and J 5 bases, with 18 bases left between them. CDR3 size: 18 residues. Germline loops: CDR1 SGHTA, CDR2 FQGNSA.

The chain recombines TRBV2 with TRBJ1-5; D is perhaps TRBD1 (5 bases). V was shortened by 9 bases and J by 3 bases, with 18 bases between the two germline ends. Germline V lookup: CDR1 SNHLY, CDR2 FYNNEI. The length of the CDR3 is 15 residues. The CDR3 spells CASAGDSGVNQPQHF. CDR3 nucleotides: TGTGCCAGTGCGGGGGACTCGGGGGTCAATCAGCCCCAGCATTTT.

CDR3 in amino acids: CASTTSGTLDYEQYF. DNA for the CDR3: TGTGCCAGCACCACCTCCGGGACACTAGACTACGAGCAGTACTTC. J is TRBJ2-7 and V is TRBV5-5; possible D gene TRBD1, 6 bases. The CDR3 covers 15 residues. Trimming pared 6 bases from V and 3 bases from J, leaving 19 bases between. Germline values: CDR1 SGHKS, CDR2 YYEKEE (reference sequence). The full variable domain, rest sourced from reference TRBV5-5 and TRBJ2-7, is DAGVTQSPTHLIKTRGQQVTLRCSPISGHKSVSWYQQVLGQGPQFIFQYYEKEERGRGNFPDRFSARQFPNYSSELNVNALLLGDSALYLCASTTSGTLDYEQYFGPGTRLTVT.

The table lists this clonotype with a few counts. This rearrangement joins TRBV6-5 to TRBJ1-5; possible D gene TRBD1, 5 bases. The CDR3 extends over 12 amino acids. Germline V gene data show CDR1 as MNHEY and CDR2 as SVGAGI. V lost 11 bases to trimming and J lost 4 bases, with 12 bases between them. The CDR3 bases are TGTGCCGCGGGGGTAGGGAATCAGCCCCAGCATTTT. This encodes CAAGVGNQPQHF.